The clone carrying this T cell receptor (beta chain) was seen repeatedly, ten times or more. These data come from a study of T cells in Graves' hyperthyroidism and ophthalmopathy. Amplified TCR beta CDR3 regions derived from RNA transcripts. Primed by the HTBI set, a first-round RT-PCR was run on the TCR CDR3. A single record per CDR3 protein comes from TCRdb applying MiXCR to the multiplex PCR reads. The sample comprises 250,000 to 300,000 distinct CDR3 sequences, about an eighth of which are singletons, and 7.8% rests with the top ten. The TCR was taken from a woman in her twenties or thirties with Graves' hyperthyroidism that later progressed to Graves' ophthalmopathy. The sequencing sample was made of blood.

The CDR3 DNA sequence: TGCGCCAGCAGCCCGAGGGCAGCTGTGTCCTACGAGCAGTACTTC. As protein: CASSPRAAVSYEQYF. The chain uses TRBV4-1 and TRBJ2-7, with a possible D match to TRBD2 (5 bases). Germline V gives CDR1 MGHRA, CDR2 YSYEKL. V shed 4 bases and J shed 1 base, with 14 bases lying between them. The CDR3 loop spans 15 amino acids.